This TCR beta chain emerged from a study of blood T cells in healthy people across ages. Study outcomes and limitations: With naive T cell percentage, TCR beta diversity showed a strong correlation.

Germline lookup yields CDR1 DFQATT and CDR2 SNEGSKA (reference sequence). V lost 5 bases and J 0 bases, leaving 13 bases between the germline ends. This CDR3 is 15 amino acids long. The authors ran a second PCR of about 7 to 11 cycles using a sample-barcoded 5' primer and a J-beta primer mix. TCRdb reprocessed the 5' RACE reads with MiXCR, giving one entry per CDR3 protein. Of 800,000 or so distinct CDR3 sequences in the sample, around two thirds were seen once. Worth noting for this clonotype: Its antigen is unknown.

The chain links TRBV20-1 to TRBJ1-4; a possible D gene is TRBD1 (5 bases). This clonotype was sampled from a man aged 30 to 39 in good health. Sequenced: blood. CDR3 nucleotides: TGCAGTGCTTCAGGGAGTACCGCAACTAATGAAAAACTGTTTTTT. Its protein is CSASGSTATNEKLFF.